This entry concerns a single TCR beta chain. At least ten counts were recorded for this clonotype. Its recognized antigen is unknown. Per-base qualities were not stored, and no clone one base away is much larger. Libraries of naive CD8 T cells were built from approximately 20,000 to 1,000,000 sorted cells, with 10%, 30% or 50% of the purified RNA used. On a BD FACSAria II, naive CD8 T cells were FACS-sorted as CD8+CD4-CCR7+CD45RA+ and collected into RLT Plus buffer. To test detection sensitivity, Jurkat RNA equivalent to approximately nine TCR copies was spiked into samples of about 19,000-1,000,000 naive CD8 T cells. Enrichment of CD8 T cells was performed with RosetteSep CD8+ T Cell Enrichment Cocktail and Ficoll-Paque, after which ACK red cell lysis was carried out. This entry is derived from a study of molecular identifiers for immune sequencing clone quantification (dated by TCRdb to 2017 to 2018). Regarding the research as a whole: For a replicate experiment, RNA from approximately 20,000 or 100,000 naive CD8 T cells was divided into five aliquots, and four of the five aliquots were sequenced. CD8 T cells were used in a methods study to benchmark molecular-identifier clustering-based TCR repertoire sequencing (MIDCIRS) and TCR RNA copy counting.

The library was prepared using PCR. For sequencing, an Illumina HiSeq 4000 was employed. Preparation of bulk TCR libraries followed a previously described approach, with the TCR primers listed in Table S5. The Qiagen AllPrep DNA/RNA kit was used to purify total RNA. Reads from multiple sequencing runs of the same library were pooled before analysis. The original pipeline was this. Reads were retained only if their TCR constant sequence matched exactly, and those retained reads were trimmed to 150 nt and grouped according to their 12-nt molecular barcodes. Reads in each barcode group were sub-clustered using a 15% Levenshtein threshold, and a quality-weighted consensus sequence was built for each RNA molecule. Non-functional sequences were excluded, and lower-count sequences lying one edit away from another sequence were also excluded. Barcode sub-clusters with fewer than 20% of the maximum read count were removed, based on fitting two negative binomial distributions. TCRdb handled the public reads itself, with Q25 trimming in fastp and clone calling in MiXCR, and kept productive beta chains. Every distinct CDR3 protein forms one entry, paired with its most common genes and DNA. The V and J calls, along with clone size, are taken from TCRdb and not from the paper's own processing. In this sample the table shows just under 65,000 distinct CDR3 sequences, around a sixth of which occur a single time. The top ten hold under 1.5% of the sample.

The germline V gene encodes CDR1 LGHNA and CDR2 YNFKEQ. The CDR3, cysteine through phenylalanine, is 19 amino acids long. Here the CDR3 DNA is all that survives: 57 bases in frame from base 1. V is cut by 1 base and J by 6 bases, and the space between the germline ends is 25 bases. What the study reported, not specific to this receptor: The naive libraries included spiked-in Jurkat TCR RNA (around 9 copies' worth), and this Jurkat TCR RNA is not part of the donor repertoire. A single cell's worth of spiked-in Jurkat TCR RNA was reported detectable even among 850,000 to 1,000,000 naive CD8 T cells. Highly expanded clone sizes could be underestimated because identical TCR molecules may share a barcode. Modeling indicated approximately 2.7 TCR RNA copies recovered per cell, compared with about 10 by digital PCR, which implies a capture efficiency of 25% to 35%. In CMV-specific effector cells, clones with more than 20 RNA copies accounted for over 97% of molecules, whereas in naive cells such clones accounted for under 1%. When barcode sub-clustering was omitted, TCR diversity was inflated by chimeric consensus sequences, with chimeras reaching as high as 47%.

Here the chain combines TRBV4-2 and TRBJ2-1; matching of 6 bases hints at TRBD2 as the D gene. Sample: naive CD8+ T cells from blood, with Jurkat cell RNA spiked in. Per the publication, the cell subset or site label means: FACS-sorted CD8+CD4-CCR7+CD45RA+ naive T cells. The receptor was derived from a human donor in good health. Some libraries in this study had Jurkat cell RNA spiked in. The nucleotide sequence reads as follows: TGTGCCAGCAGCCAAGGAAGCGGGTTTATATTTGGAGATTTCAATGAGCAGTTCTTC. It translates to CASSQGSGFIFGDFNEQFF.